The next 4 T cell receptor beta chains were all read from a single sample in a study of sequential checkpoint blockade in melanoma. Treatment reported: randomized to nivolumab then ipilimumab (arm A) or the reverse (arm B). The assay was immunoSEQ multiplex PCR, and TCRdb's table has in-frame clones only and misses some. Altogether around 41,000 clones are present, more than 80% being singletons, with the ten largest covering approximately 12%. The sequenced sample was CD8+ T cells sorted from blood (inferred from file names), obtained from a patient given nivolumab and ipilimumab in sequence. The receptors were gathered from a human donor with melanoma.

The chain carries TRBV14 and TRBJ2-5, with 10 bases matching TRBD1. The DNA matches TRBJ2-7 better at its end, which makes the J call doubtful. The CDR3 loop spans 16 amino acids. Germline V gene sequence: CDR1 SGHDN, CDR2 FVKESK. This CDR3 is CASSHWTGGGLGEQYF. The DNA of the CDR3 is TGTGCCAGCAGCCATTGGACAGGGGGGGGATTGGGCGAGCAGTACTTC.

J is TRBJ1-5 and V is TRBV19; possible D gene TRBD1, 6 bases. Germline V gene data show CDR1 as LNHDA and CDR2 as SQIVND (reference sequence). This CDR3 spans 14 amino acids. Trimming stripped 1 base from V and 7 bases from J, with 11 bases between. CDR3 sequence (DNA): TGTGCCAGTAGTATAGCCGGGGGGCGACAGCCCCAGCATTTT. This encodes CASSIAGGRQPQHF.

The J gene is TRBJ2-1, the V gene TRBV15; 11 bases agree with TRBD2. The CDR3 totals 20 residues. V trimming: 0 bases; J trimming: 7 bases; junction bases outside the gene matches: 17. Looked up from germline, CDR1 is LNHNV and CDR2 is YYDKDF (reference sequence). CDR3 sequence reads: CATSREVYRLLAGEENEQFF. The DNA for the CDR3 is TGTGCCACCAGCAGAGAGGTATACCGGCTACTAGCGGGAGAGGAAAATGAGCAGTTCTTC.

The chain joins TRBV29-1 to TRBJ2-3, with 7 bases that match TRBD1. J lost 3 bases, V lost 7 bases, and 10 bases had no gene match. CDR3 length: 14 residues. Per germline, CDR1 SQVTM and CDR2 ANQGSEA. As DNA, the CDR3 is TGCAGCGCCGACCCCTGGGACAGAACAGATACGCAGTATTTT. It yields the protein CSADPWDRTDTQYF.